Shown below are 10 T cell receptor beta chains from a single sample sequenced in a study of cytomegalovirus exposure and HLA in healthy donors. The primer mix had 60 Vbeta and 13 Jbeta primers. The data were produced by immunoSEQ multiplex PCR, yet TCRdb's version contains in-frame clones alone and is incomplete. In the table there are 150,000 to 200,000 clones, 71% of which are singletons. The sequencing sample was made of PBMCs. These receptors came from a girl between 10 and 17 years old in good health and CMV-seronegative.

Only a few counts were recorded for this clone. The chain carries TRBV9 and TRBJ2-7; 8 bases fit TRBD1. Trimming at V came to 2 bases and at J to 3 bases, leaving 10 bases not matched to a gene. This CDR3 has 16 residues. Germline-derived CDR1 and CDR2 are SGDLS and YYNGEE. The CDR3 nucleotides read TGTGCCAGCAGCGTTGAGGGACAGGTGGGCATCTACGAGCAGTACTTC. This gives the protein CASSVEGQVGIYEQYF.

The chain uses TRBV7-6 and TRBJ1-1; 10 bases align to TRBD1. V lost 0 bases to trimming and J lost 6 bases; unmatched junction nucleotides: 4. Germline V CDR1 and CDR2: SGHVS, FNYEAQ. The CDR3 contains 15 residues. Here the CDR3 DNA reads TGTGCCAGCAGCTTAGCGCGACAGGGGGCCTCTGAAGCTTTCTTT. Translating it yields CASSLARQGASEAFF.

This clone was recorded only once. The chain recombines TRBV19 with TRBJ1-3; weak D call: TRBD1 (5 bases). Germline V gene data show CDR1 as LNHDA and CDR2 as SQIVND (reference sequence). CDR3 length: 14 amino acids. V shed 3 bases and J shed 4 bases, with 10 bases lying between them. As DNA, the CDR3 is TGTGCCAGTAGTATGCAGGGTGCGGGAAACACCATATATTTT. It yields the protein CASSMQGAGNTIYF.

The sample holds one count of this clone. The V call is TRBV9, the J call TRBJ1-1; D not certain. The germline gives CDR1 SGDLS, CDR2 YYNGEE. V dropped 0 bases and J dropped 1 base, with 10 bases sitting between them. The CDR3 runs to 15 residues. CDR3 nucleotides: TGTGCCAGCAGCGTAGGGGAGGGCAGGAACACTGAAGCTTTCTTT. It codes for CASSVGEGRNTEAFF.

The chain couples TRBV19 to TRBJ2-3, with D tentatively TRBD2 (5 bases). The CDR3 is made up of 12 amino acids. CDR1 is LNHDA and CDR2 is SQIVND in the germline V gene (reference sequence). Trimming took 11 bases from V and 4 from J, leaving 13 bases between them. CDR3 loop: CAVEAGADTQYF. In DNA form, the CDR3 reads TGTGCCGTTGAAGCCGGGGCAGATACGCAGTATTTT.

The table lists this clone with a few counts. The rearrangement uses TRBV9 and TRBJ1-5; D call uncertain. In germline, CDR1 is SGDLS, CDR2 YYNGEE. V was cut by 4 bases and J by 2 bases, with 13 bases left in between. The CDR3 has 15 amino acids. The CDR3 DNA reads as TGTGCCAGCAGCCCCTCCGACTCGGGCAATCAGCCCCAGCATTTT. It yields the protein CASSPSDSGNQPQHF.

In regard to this clone: At the DNA level, this CDR3 is encoded by other sequences in the same sample as well. V is TRBV9 and J is TRBJ2-5; D might be TRBD2 (5 bases). The CDR3 extends over 14 amino acids. V was pared by 0 bases and J by 1 base, with 7 bases between. Germline V gene sequence: CDR1 SGDLS, CDR2 YYNGEE. The CDR3 DNA is TGTGCCAGCAGCGTAGGTGGACTCCAAGAGACCCAGTACTTC. Amino acid sequence: CASSVGGLQETQYF. The full variable domain, with the rest looked up from reference TRBV9 and TRBJ2-5, is DSGVTQTPKHLITATGQRVTLRCSPRSGDLSVYWYQQSLDQGLQFLIQYYNGEERAKGNILERFSAQQFPDLHSELNLSSLELGDSALYFCASSVGGLQETQYFGPGTRLLVL.

J is TRBJ1-4 and V is TRBV9; D is unresolved. V lost 0 bases, J lost 3 bases, and 15 bases lay in between. Germline V gene lookup returns CDR1 SGDLS and CDR2 YYNGEE. This CDR3 is 17 amino acids long. The CDR3 is CASSVGLTYSPNEKLFF. CDR3 DNA: TGTGCCAGCAGCGTAGGGCTTACGTACAGCCCTAATGAAAAACTGTTTTTT.

The V gene is TRBV27, the J gene TRBJ2-7, with TRBD1 identical over 7 bases. Trimming at V came to 3 bases and at J to 9 bases, leaving 8 bases not matched to a gene. Germline V CDR1 and CDR2: MNHEY, SMNVEV (reference sequence). CDR3 length: 13 residues. The CDR3 nucleotides read TGTGCCAGCAGTTTGATCGGACAGGCGACGCAGTACTTC. Translation gives CASSLIGQATQYF.

The chain joins TRBV5-1 to TRBJ2-1, with TRBD2 matching 12 bases. Trimming took 4 bases from V and 8 from J; bases not matched to a gene: 10. The CDR3 consists of 16 residues. CDR1 is SGHRS and CDR2 is YFSETQ in the germline V gene. The CDR3 protein is CASSPTSGLAGHEQFF. The CDR3 DNA is TGCGCCAGCAGCCCCACCTCGGGACTAGCGGGCCATGAGCAGTTCTTC.